A selection of T cell receptor beta chains follows, all from one sample in a study of cytomegalovirus exposure and HLA in healthy donors. Some clones are missing from TCRdb's copy, which holds only in-frame ones; the method was immunoSEQ multiplex PCR. The repertoire includes 75,000 to 90,000 clones, roughly 75% of them detected once, and about 4.2% sits in the top ten. The sequenced sample was PBMCs. The receptors come from a man in his fifties or sixties in good health and CMV-seronegative. The CDR3 runs from the conserved cysteine through the conserved F or W. A D gene is named only where the DNA matches it firmly. A row's size may be missing; if present it is once, few, many or a size class.

NA	TRBD2	TRBJ2-1	TRBV7-3	TGTGCCAGCAGCACTCTAGCGGGGGGGTACAATGAGCAGTTCTTC	CASSTLAGGYNEQFF
NA	NA	TRBJ1-3	TRBV19	TGTGCCAGTAGTACGCCCGTCGGGGGACTCTCTGGAAACACCATATATTTT	CASSTPVGGLSGNTIYF
NA	NA	TRBJ2-7	TRBV27	TGTGCCAGCAGTTTTCAGGGCTCCTACGAGCAGTACTTC	CASSFQGSYEQYF
NA	TRBD1	TRBJ1-1	TRBV6-5	TGTGCCAGCAGTTTCGAACAGGGGGCGGTGGACACTGAAGCTTTCTTT	CASSFEQGAVDTEAFF
NA	TRBD2	TRBJ2-7	TRBV4-1	TGCGCCAGCAGCCACAAGCGGGGGGCGTCCTACGAGCAGTACTTC	CASSHKRGASYEQYF
NA	TRBD2	TRBJ2-3	TRBV5-4	TGTGCCAGCAGCCGCCCGACTAGCGGTCGCACAGATACGCAGTATTTT	CASSRPTSGRTDTQYF
NA	TRBD1	TRBJ2-7	TRBV7-6	TGTGCCAGCAGCCCGGGACAGGTTGGCGAGCAGTACTTC	CASSPGQVGEQYF
NA	TRBD1	TRBJ2-7	TRBV10-2	TGCGCCAGCAGTGAACCAAGAACAGGGGGCTCGGGGGAGCAGTACTTC	CASSEPRTGGSGEQYF
NA	NA	TRBJ2-5	TRBV21-1	TGTGCCAGCAGCAAATGTGAGCAAGAGGCCCAGTACTTC	CASSKCEQEAQYF
once	TRBD1	TRBJ1-2	TRBV12-5	TGTGCTAGTGGTTCACAGGGGGGGGTTGGCTACACCTTC	CASGSQGGVGYTF
NA	NA	TRBJ1-2	TRBV5-1	TGCGCCAGCACCCCCGAGGGAAACTATGGCTACACCTTC	CASTPEGNYGYTF
NA	TRBD1	TRBJ1-2	TRBV5-1	TGCGCCAGCAGCTTGAACAGGGGAGAGGGTGGCTACACCTTC	CASSLNRGEGGYTF
NA	TRBD2	TRBJ2-1	TRBV7-9	TGTGCCAGCAGCCATCCTGGTAGCGGGGGGGCAAATGAGCAGTTCTTC	CASSHPGSGGANEQFF
NA	TRBD2	TRBJ2-1	TRBV6-6	TGTGCCAGCAGATTAGCGGGGTCATACAATGAGCAGTTCTTC	CASRLAGSYNEQFF
NA	NA	TRBJ2-1	TRBV5-1	TGCGCCAGCAGCGTACAGGGTTCCGGGAATGAGCAGTTCTTC	CASSVQGSGNEQFF
NA	NA	TRBJ1-2	TRBV19	TGTGCCAGTAGTATAGCGGCGGGGAACTATGGCTACACCTTC	CASSIAAGNYGYTF
NA	NA	TRBJ1-5	TRBV9	TGTGCCAGCAGCGCCGACTGGTGGGGCAATCAGCCCCAGCATTTT	CASSADWWGNQPQHF
NA	TRBD2	TRBJ2-4	TRBV10-3	TGTGCCGCCCCTAGCGGGGGGAACCCAAACATTCAGTACTTC	CAAPSGGNPNIQYF
NA	TRBD2	TRBJ2-3	TRBV19	TGTGCCAGTAGTATTGGGACTAGCGGGGGGACAGATACGCAGTATTTT	CASSIGTSGGTDTQYF
NA	TRBD1	TRBJ1-2	TRBV5-1	TGCGCCAGCAGCTACAGGGGAGCTAACTATGGCTACACCTTC	CASSYRGANYGYTF
NA	NA	TRBJ1-2	TRBV4-1	TGCGCCAGCAGCCAAGACCCGACAGGTGATTATGGCTACACCTTC	CASSQDPTGDYGYTF
few	NA	TRBJ1-5	TRBV12-2	TGTGCAAGTCGCTTTTGGGAGAATCAGCCCCAGCATTTT	CASRFWENQPQHF
NA	TRBD1	TRBJ2-3	TRBV5-1	TGCGCCAGCAGGGAGGGGACAGGCGACACAGATACGCAGTATTTT	CASREGTGDTDTQYF
NA	NA	TRBJ1-2	TRBV5-1	TGCGCCAGCAGCTCAACAGGGTACTATGGCTACACCTTC	CASSSTGYYGYTF
NA	TRBD2	TRBJ2-7	TRBV7-9	TGTGCCAGCAGCTTGACTAGCGGGGTACCCTACGAGCAGTACTTC	CASSLTSGVPYEQYF
NA	TRBD2	TRBJ2-1	TRBV6-1	TGTGCCAGCAGTGAAGGACTAGCAGCGGGTGAGCAGTTCTTC	CASSEGLAAGEQFF
NA	NA	TRBJ2-5	TRBV2	TGTGCCAGCAGTGAAGCGCCAGGCCAAGAGACCCAGTACTTC	CASSEAPGQETQYF
NA	TRBD1	TRBJ1-2	TRBV30	TGTGCCTGGGCCCGACAGGGGGTTTGGTATGGCTACACCTTC	CAWARQGVWYGYTF
NA	NA	TRBJ1-4	TRBV30	TGTGCCTGGAGTGTAAACAGGGAGGAAAAACTGTTTTTT	CAWSVNREEKLFF
NA	NA	TRBJ1-5	TRBV5-5	TGTGCCAGCAGCTGGGCCCAGCTCGGAAATCAGCCCCAGCATTTT	CASSWAQLGNQPQHF
few	NA	TRBJ2-5	TRBV5-6	TGTGCCAGCAGCTTGAGAGGGGGGGGCCTTGAGACCCAGTACTTC	CASSLRGGGLETQYF
NA	TRBD1	TRBJ2-3	TRBV4-2	TGTGCCAGCAGCCCGGACAGGGGGCGGGATACGCAGTATTTT	CASSPDRGRDTQYF
once	NA	TRBJ2-7	TRBV9	TGTGCCAGCAGCGTAGGAGCAGCGGGCCCCTACGAGCAGTACTTC	CASSVGAAGPYEQYF
NA	NA	TRBJ2-7	TRBV18	TGTGCCAGCTCACCAGGACTTGCCTACGAGCAGTACTTC	CASSPGLAYEQYF
NA	NA	TRBJ2-3	TRBV5-8	TGTGCCAGCAGCTTGGCCCCAAAGGGGCAGGGCACAGATACGCAGTATTTT	CASSLAPKGQGTDTQYF
NA	NA	TRBJ2-5	TRBV30	TGTGCCTGGACTAGCTTTCGTGGGACCCAGTACTTC	CAWTSFRGTQYF
NA	TRBD2	TRBJ2-1	TRBV4-1	TGCGCCAGCAGCCAAGAGATTAGCGGGGGGTGGGCCAATGAGCAGTTCTTC	CASSQEISGGWANEQFF
NA	TRBD2	TRBJ2-1	TRBV5-1	TGCGCCAGCAGCGAGATGGGACTAGTCTACAATGAGCAGTTCTTC	CASSEMGLVYNEQFF
once	TRBD1	TRBJ1-4	TRBV5-6	TGTGCCAGCAGCTTACCGGGACAGCCTAATGAAAAACTGTTTTTT	CASSLPGQPNEKLFF
NA	NA	TRBJ1-2	TRBV19	TGTGCCAGTAGTATAGATCGGGGTGGCTATGGCTACACCTTC	CASSIDRGGYGYTF
NA	NA	TRBJ1-1	TRBV4-1	TGCGCCAGCAGCCAAGACAGGGGCGGGGGTGAAGCTTTCTTT	CASSQDRGGGEAFF
NA	TRBD2	TRBJ2-5	TRBV19	TGTGCCAGTAGTAACAAGCGGGGGGGAGAGACCCAGTACTTC	CASSNKRGGETQYF
few	NA	TRBJ1-3	TRBV13	TGTGCCAGCAGCTATTATTGGCCACCCCCAGGGGCTGGAAACACCATATATTTT	CASSYYWPPPGAGNTIYF